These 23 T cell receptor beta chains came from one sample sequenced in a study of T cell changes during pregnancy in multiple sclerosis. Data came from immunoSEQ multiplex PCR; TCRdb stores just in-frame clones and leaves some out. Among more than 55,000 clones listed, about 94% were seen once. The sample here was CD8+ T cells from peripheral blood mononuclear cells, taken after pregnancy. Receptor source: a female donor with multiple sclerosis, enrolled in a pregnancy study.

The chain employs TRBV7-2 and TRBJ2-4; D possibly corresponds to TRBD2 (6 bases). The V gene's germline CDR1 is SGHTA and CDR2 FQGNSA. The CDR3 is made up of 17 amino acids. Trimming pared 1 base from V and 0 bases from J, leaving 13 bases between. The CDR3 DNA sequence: TGTGCCAGCAGCTTAGGACGGGCTAGCGAAGCCAAAAACATTCAGTACTTC. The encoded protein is CASSLGRASEAKNIQYF.

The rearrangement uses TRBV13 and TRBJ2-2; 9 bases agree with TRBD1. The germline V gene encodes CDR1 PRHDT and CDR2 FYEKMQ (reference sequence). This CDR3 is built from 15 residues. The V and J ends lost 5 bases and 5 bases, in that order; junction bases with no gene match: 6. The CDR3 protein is CASSPGQGWTGELFF. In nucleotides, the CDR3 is TGTGCCAGCAGCCCCGGACAGGGGTGGACCGGGGAGCTGTTTTTT. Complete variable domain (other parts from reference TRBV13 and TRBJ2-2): AAGVIQSPRHLIKEKRETATLKCYPIPRHDTVYWYQQGPGQDPQFLISFYEKMQSDKGSIPDRFSAQQFSDYHSELNMSSLELGDSALYFCASSPGQGWTGELFFGEGSRLTVL.

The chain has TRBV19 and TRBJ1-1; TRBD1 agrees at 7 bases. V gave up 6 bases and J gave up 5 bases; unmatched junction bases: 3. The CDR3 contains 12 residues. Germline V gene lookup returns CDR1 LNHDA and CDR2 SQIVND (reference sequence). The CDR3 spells CASRPGGTEAFF. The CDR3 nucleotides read TGTGCCAGTAGACCAGGGGGAACTGAAGCTTTCTTT.

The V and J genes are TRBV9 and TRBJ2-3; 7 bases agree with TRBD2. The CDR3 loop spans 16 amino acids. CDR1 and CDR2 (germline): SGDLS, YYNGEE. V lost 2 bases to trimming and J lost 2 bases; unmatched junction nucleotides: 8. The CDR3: CASSVTGTTTTDTQYF. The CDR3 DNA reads TGTGCCAGCAGCGTCACCGGGACTACGACCACAGATACGCAGTATTTT.

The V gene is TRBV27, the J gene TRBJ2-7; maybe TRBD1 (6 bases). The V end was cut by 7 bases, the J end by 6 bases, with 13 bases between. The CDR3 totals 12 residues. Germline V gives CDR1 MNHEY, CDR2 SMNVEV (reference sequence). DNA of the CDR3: TGTGCCAGCATGGTACAGGGCCGCGAGCAGTACTTC. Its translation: CASMVQGREQYF.

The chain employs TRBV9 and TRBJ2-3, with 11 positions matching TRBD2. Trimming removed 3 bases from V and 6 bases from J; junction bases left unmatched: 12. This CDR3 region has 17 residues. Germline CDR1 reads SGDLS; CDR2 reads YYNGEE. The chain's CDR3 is CASSAPGLADPDDTQYF. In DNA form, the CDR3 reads TGTGCCAGCAGCGCCCCGGGACTAGCGGATCCGGACGATACGCAGTATTTT.

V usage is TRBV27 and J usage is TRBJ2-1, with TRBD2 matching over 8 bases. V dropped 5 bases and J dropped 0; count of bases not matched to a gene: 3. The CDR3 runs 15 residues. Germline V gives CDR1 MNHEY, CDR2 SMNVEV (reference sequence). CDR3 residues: CASSVSGSSYNEQFF. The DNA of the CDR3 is TGTGCCAGCAGTGTAAGCGGGAGCTCCTACAATGAGCAGTTCTTC.

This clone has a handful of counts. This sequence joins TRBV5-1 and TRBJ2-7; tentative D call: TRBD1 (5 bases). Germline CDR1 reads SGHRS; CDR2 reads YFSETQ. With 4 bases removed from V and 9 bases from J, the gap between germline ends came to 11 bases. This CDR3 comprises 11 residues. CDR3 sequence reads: CASSTGLGQYF. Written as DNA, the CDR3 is TGCGCCAGCAGCACAGGCCTGGGGCAGTACTTC.

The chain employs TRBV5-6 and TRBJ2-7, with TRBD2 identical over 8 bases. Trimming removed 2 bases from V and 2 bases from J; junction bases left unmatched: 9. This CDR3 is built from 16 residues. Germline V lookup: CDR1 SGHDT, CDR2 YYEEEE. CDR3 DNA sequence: TGTGCCAGCAGCTTCCGTCGAGCGGGAGCGGCCTACGAGCAGTACTTC. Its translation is CASSFRRAGAAYEQYF.

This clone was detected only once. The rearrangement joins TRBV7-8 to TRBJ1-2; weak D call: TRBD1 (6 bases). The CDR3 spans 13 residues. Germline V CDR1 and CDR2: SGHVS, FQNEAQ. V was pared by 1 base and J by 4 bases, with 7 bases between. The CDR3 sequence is CASSLDRVYGYTF. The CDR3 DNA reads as TGTGCCAGCAGCTTAGACAGGGTCTATGGCTACACCTTC.

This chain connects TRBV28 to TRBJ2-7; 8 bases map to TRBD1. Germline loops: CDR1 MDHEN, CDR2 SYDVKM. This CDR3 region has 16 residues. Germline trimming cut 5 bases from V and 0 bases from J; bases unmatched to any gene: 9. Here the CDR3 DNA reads TGTGCCAGCAGTCCAATACAGGGGGTGCACTCCTACGAGCAGTACTTC. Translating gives CASSPIQGVHSYEQYF.

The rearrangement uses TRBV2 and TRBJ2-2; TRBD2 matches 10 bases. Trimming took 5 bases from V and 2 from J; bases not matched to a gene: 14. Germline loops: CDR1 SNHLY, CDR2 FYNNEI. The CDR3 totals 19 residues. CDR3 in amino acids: CASSFSPGLANSNTGELFF. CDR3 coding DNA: TGTGCCAGCAGTTTTTCCCCGGGACTAGCGAATTCTAACACCGGGGAGCTGTTTTTT. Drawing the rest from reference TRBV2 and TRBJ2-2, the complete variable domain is EPEVTQTPSHQVTQMGQEVILRCVPISNHLYFYWYRQILGQKVEFLVSFYNNEISEKSEIFDDQFSVERPDGSNFTLKIRSTKLEDSAMYFCASSFSPGLANSNTGELFFGEGSRLTVL.

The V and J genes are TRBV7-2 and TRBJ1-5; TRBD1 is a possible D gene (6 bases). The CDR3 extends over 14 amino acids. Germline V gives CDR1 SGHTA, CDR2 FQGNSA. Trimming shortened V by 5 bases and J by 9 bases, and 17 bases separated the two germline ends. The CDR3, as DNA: TGTGCCAGCAGCCTCCACAGGGAAATGAGGCCCCAGCATTTT. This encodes CASSLHREMRPQHF.

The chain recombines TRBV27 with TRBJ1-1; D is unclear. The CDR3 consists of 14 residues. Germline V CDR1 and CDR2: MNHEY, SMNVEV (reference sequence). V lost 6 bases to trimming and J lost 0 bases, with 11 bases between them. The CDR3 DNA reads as TGTGCCAGCAGGGAGTCGGCTATGAACACTGAAGCTTTCTTT. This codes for CASRESAMNTEAFF.

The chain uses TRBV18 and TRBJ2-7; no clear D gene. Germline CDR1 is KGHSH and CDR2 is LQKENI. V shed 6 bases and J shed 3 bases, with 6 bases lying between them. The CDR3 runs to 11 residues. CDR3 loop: CASSLSYEQYF. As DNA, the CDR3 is TGTGCCAGCTCCCTAAGCTACGAGCAGTACTTC.

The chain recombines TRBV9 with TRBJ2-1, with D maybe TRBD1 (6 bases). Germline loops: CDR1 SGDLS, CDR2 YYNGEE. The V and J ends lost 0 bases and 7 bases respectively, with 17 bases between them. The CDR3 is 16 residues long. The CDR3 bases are TGTGCCAGCAGCGTAGGGTCGACAGGCCATCCTAATGAGCAGTTCTTC. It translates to CASSVGSTGHPNEQFF.

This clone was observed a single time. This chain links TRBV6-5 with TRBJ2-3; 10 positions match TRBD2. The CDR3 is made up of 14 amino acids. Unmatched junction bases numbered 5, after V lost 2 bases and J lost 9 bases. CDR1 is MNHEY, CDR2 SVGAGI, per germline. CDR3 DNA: TGTGCCAGCAGTTACGGCCTAGCGGGAGAGACGCAGTATTTT. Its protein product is CASSYGLAGETQYF.

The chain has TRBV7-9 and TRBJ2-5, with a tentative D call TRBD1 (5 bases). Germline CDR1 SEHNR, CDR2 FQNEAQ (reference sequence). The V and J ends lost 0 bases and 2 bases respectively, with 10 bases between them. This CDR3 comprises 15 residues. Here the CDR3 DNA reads TGTGCCAGCAGCTTAGCGGTTACAGGACAAGAGACCCAGTACTTC. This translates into CASSLAVTGQETQYF.

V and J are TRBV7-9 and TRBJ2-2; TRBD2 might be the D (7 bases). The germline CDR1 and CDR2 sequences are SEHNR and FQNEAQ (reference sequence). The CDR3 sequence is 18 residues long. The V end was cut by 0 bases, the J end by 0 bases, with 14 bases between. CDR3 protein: CASSLAGRGAANTGELFF. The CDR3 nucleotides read TGTGCCAGCAGCTTAGCCGGACGGGGGGCGGCGAACACCGGGGAGCTGTTTTTT. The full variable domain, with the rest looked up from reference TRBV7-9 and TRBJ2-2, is DTGVSQNPRHKITKRGQNVTFRCDPISEHNRLYWYRQTLGQGPEFLTYFQNEAQLEKSRLLSDRFSAERPKGSFSTLEIQRTEQGDSAMYLCASSLAGRGAANTGELFFGEGSRLTVL.

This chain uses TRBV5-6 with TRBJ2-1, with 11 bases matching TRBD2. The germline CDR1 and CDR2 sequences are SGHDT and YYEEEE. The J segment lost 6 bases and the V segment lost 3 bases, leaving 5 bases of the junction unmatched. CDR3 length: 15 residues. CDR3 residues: CASSSGTSGFNEQFF. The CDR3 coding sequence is TGTGCCAGCAGCTCCGGGACTAGCGGCTTCAATGAGCAGTTCTTC. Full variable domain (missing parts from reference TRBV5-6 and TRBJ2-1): DAGVTQSPTHLIKTRGQQVTLRCSPKSGHDTVSWYQQALGQGPQFIFQYYEEEERQRGNFPDRFSGHQFPNYSSELNVNALLLGDSALYLCASSSGTSGFNEQFFGPGTRLTVL.

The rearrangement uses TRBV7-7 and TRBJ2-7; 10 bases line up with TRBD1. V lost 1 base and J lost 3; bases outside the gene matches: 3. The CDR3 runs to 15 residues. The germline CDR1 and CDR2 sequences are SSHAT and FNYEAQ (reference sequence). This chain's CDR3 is CASSLVGTGDYEQYF. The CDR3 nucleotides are TGTGCCAGCAGCTTAGTTGGGACAGGGGACTACGAGCAGTACTTC.

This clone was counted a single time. The chain's CDR3 is CASSIGNDRGGDEQYF. The CDR3, as DNA: TGTGCCAGTAGTATAGGGAACGACAGGGGAGGGGACGAGCAGTACTTC. The rearrangement links TRBV19 to TRBJ2-7; possible D gene TRBD1, 8 bases. V was clipped by 1 base and J by 5 bases, with 18 bases between them. The CDR3 extends over 16 amino acids. Per germline, CDR1 LNHDA and CDR2 SQIVND (reference sequence). Supplemented by reference TRBV19 and TRBJ2-7, the full variable domain reads DGGITQSPKYLFRKEGQNVTLSCEQNLNHDAMYWYRQDPGQGLRLIYYSQIVNDFQKGDIAEGYSVSREKKESFPLTVTSAQKNPTAFYLCASSIGNDRGGDEQYFGPGTRLTVT.

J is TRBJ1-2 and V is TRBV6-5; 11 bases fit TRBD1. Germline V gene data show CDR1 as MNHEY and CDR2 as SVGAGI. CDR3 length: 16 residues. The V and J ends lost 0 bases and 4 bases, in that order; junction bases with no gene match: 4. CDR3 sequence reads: CASSYSRTGGTYGYTF. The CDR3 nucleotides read TGTGCCAGCAGTTACTCTCGGACAGGGGGCACCTATGGCTACACCTTC.